The clone carrying this TCR beta chain was seen a few times. This sample is drawn from a study of T-cell memory formation after mild COVID-19. TCRdb re-called the 5' RACE reads through MiXCR, storing one row per CDR3 protein. The sample lists 500,000 to 650,000 distinct CDR3 sequences, about 20% occurring once. The CDR3 has 14 residues. Germline V gene lookup returns CDR1 GTSNPN and CDR2 SVGIG (reference sequence). Trimming shortened V by 2 bases and J by 4 bases, and 14 bases separated the two germline ends. The sequence derives from an adult woman who had mild COVID-19 (a few samples of this study predate the infection). Cell type and time point are not known. Sequencing was performed on PBMCs or a T cell subset sorted from them (not recorded which). V is TRBV30 and J is TRBJ1-2; tentative D call: TRBD1 (6 bases). CDR3 region: CAWSQGGNGYGYTF. Here the CDR3 DNA reads TGTGCCTGGAGTCAAGGGGGTAACGGCTATGGCTACACCTTC. The variable domain in full, completed from reference TRBV30 and TRBJ1-2, reads SQTIHQWPATLVQPVGSPLSLECTVEGTSNPNLYWYRQAAGRGLQLLFYSVGIGQISSEVPQNLSASRPQDRQFILSSKKLLLSDSGFYLCAWSQGGNGYGYTFGSGTRLTVV.